The next 20 T cell receptor beta chains were all read from a single sample in a study of blood T cell repertoires in COVID-19. Assay: immunoSEQ multiplex PCR; the TCRdb copy retains only in-frame clones and omits some. The table lists roughly 700,000 clones, 85% to 90% of them singletons. Material for sequencing was peripheral blood. The receptors were gathered from a woman younger than 35 with acute or convalescent COVID-19.

This chain connects TRBV19 to TRBJ1-2, with TRBD1 as a possible D gene (5 bases). CDR1 LNHDA and CDR2 SQIVND come from the germline V gene (reference sequence). Trimming stripped 7 bases from V and 5 bases from J, with 17 bases between. This CDR3 comprises 14 residues. The CDR3 DNA follows: TGTGCCAGTAACTCGGACAAGACAATGTATGGCTACACCTTC. Protein sequence: CASNSDKTMYGYTF.

The chain combines TRBV5-1 with TRBJ1-2, with D possibly matching TRBD1 (6 bases). V was shortened by 3 bases and J by 7 bases, with 22 bases between the two germline ends. Germline CDR1 is SGHRS and CDR2 is YFSETQ. This CDR3 spans 16 amino acids. The CDR3, as DNA: TGCGCCAGCAGCTCCAGGGGCGAAGAGTACGGAGTTGGCTACACCTTC. It specifies CASSSRGEEYGVGYTF.

The gene calls are TRBV6-5 and TRBJ1-1; D unclear. The CDR3 totals 12 residues. Germline V gene sequence: CDR1 MNHEY, CDR2 SVGAGI. With 5 bases removed from V and 11 bases from J, the gap between germline ends came to 15 bases. DNA of the CDR3: TGTGCCAGCAGTCAGGATGAGGGAGAGGCTTTCTTT. It codes for CASSQDEGEAFF.

The chain combines TRBV2 with TRBJ1-4; 7 bases line up with TRBD1. This CDR3 is 13 amino acids long. Germline V gene lookup returns CDR1 SNHLY and CDR2 FYNNEI. V shed 7 bases and J 8 bases; nucleotides not matched to a gene: 7. The CDR3 region is CASIMRGREKLFF. DNA for the CDR3: TGTGCCAGCATTATGAGGGGGCGAGAAAAACTGTTTTTT.

The rearrangement uses TRBV3-1 (or the pseudogene TRBV3-2) and TRBJ1-2; D gene ambiguous. With 4 bases removed from V and 2 bases from J, the gap between germline ends came to 11 bases. The CDR3 extends over 14 amino acids. Per germline, CDR1 LGHDT and CDR2 YNNKEL (reference sequence). This chain's CDR3 is CASSPTSENYGYTF. CDR3 nucleotide sequence: TGTGCCAGCAGCCCCACGTCCGAGAACTATGGCTACACCTTC.

The chain employs TRBV13 and TRBJ1-1; D gene unclear. V was shortened by 3 bases and J by 5 bases, with 10 bases between the two germline ends. Per the germline V gene, CDR1 is PRHDT and CDR2 is FYEKMQ (reference sequence). The CDR3 has 13 residues. CDR3 residues: CASSFFGETEAFF. The CDR3 DNA follows: TGTGCCAGCAGCTTTTTTGGGGAGACTGAAGCTTTCTTT.

The chain employs TRBV11-2 and TRBJ2-7, with 7 bases lining up with TRBD1. Trimming removed 2 bases from V and 0 bases from J; junction bases left unmatched: 7. The CDR3 runs 16 residues. The germline gives CDR1 SGHAT, CDR2 FQNNGV. The CDR3 region is CASSLPSTGNSYEQYF. CDR3 nucleotide sequence: TGTGCCAGCAGCTTACCTTCGACAGGGAACTCCTACGAGCAGTACTTC.

This chain links TRBV20-1 with TRBJ1-5; D is unresolved. The CDR3 is 11 amino acids. Germline V CDR1 and CDR2: DFQATT, SNEGSKA (reference sequence). Trimming pared 5 bases from V and 11 bases from J, leaving 13 bases between. CDR3 residues: CSAPSGGAQHF. The CDR3, as DNA: TGCAGTGCTCCCAGTGGAGGAGCCCAGCATTTT.

The V call is TRBV30, the J call TRBJ1-2, with 8 bases identical to TRBD1. CDR1 and CDR2 from the germline V gene are GTSNPN and SVGIG (reference sequence). The CDR3 runs 13 residues. The V and J ends lost 5 bases and 6 bases, in that order; junction bases with no gene match: 8. The CDR3 DNA is TGTGCCTGGGACTCCGGGACAGGAAATGGCTACACCTTC. This translates into CAWDSGTGNGYTF.

CDR3: CASSHAGTSVHEQYF. The DNA of the CDR3 is TGTGCCAGCAGCCACGCCGGGACTAGCGTCCACGAGCAGTACTTC. The rearrangement links TRBV3-1 (or the pseudogene TRBV3-2) to TRBJ2-7; TRBD2 aligns across 10 bases. The CDR3 runs to 15 residues. The V gene end was trimmed by 3 bases and the J gene end by 5 bases; junction bases not matched to a gene: 7. Germline V gives CDR1 LGHDT, CDR2 YNNKEL (reference sequence).

This clone was found once. The CDR3 DNA reads as TGTGCCAGCAGTCCCCAGGCTTCGGGGTATGGCTACACCTTC. It yields the protein CASSPQASGYGYTF. The chain employs TRBV6-5 and TRBJ1-2, with D unresolved. The length of the CDR3 is 14 residues. Trimming left V 5 bases short and J 5 bases short, with 15 bases between. Germline V gives CDR1 MNHEY, CDR2 SVGAGI.

The V and J genes are TRBV30 and TRBJ1-2, with unresolved D. The ends were cut back, 3 bases at V and 7 bases at J, with 21 bases in the middle. Germline CDR1 reads GTSNPN; CDR2 reads SVGIG (reference sequence). CDR3 length: 15 amino acids. The CDR3 here is CAWRVGSVISLGYTF. The CDR3, as DNA: TGTGCCTGGAGGGTTGGTTCAGTGATAAGTCTTGGCTACACCTTC.

The rearrangement joins TRBV9 to TRBJ1-1; TRBD1 agrees at 7 bases. This CDR3 contains 16 residues. CDR1 is SGDLS, CDR2 YYNGEE, per germline. V lost 4 bases to trimming and J lost 0 bases; unmatched junction nucleotides: 9. The DNA for the CDR3 is TGTGCCAGCAGCCCAAGGGGACAGACCATGAACACTGAAGCTTTCTTT. This gives the protein CASSPRGQTMNTEAFF. Combining the CDR3 with reference TRBV9 and TRBJ1-1 gives the whole variable domain DSGVTQTPKHLITATGQRVTLRCSPRSGDLSVYWYQQSLDQGLQFLIQYYNGEERAKGNILERFSAQQFPDLHSELNLSSLELGDSALYFCASSPRGQTMNTEAFFGQGTRLTVV.

The chain joins TRBV3-1 (or the pseudogene TRBV3-2) to TRBJ2-7; TRBD2 matches 10 bases. CDR3 length: 14 residues. J was trimmed by 2 bases and V by 8 bases; bases with no gene match: 6. Germline CDR1 LGHDT, CDR2 YNNKEL (reference sequence). Here the CDR3 reads CASQPSGGTYEQYF. The DNA for the CDR3 is TGTGCCAGCCAACCTAGCGGGGGCACCTACGAGCAGTACTTC.

V is TRBV6-5 and J is TRBJ2-3, with TRBD1 matching 7 bases. The CDR3 loop spans 14 amino acids. The J segment lost 3 bases and the V segment lost 2 bases, leaving 2 bases of the junction unmatched. Germline V gives CDR1 MNHEY, CDR2 SVGAGI. As DNA, the CDR3 is TGTGCCAGCAGTTACAGGGGGCGTACAGATACGCAGTATTTT. Residues: CASSYRGRTDTQYF.

This clone appeared once. The chain recombines TRBV7-3 with TRBJ2-3; 9 nucleotides match TRBD2. With V trimmed by 9 bases and J by 3 bases, 10 bases remained unmatched. The CDR3 contains 15 residues. Germline CDR1 SGHTA, CDR2 FQGTGA. As DNA, the CDR3 is TGTGCCAGTCGGGCTAGCGGGGAATATACAGATACGCAGTATTTT. This codes for CASRASGEYTDTQYF.

This chain connects TRBV11-2 to TRBJ2-1; 9 bases match TRBD2. The CDR3 length is 16 residues. V was pared by 5 bases and J by 1 base, with 6 bases of the junction left unmatched. Germline CDR1 is SGHAT and CDR2 is FQNNGV. The CDR3 DNA follows: TGTGCCAGCAGCGGACTTAGCGGGGGTTCCTACAATGAGCAGTTCTTC. It translates to CASSGLSGGSYNEQFF.

The chain employs TRBV7-9 and TRBJ1-5; no definite D call. The germline V gene has CDR1 SEHNR and CDR2 FQNEAQ (reference sequence). The CDR3 extends over 12 amino acids. Trimming stripped 8 bases from V and 7 bases from J, with 12 bases between. This CDR3 reads CASRRAGQPQHF. The CDR3 coding sequence is TGTGCCAGCCGGCGAGCGGGGCAGCCCCAGCATTTT.

This clone was counted a few times. The chain is built from TRBV10-3 and TRBJ2-5, with 8 bases identical to TRBD1. The CDR3 contains 14 residues. V shed 6 bases and J 1 base; nucleotides not matched to a gene: 4. The germline gives CDR1 ENHRY, CDR2 SYGVKD. CDR3 amino acids: CAIRRDRTQETQYF. The CDR3 DNA follows: TGTGCCATCAGACGGGACAGGACCCAAGAGACCCAGTACTTC.

J is TRBJ1-2 and V is TRBV29-1, with 7 bases identical to TRBD1. From germline, CDR1 is SQVTM and CDR2 ANQGSEA. V lost 4 bases and J lost 4; bases outside the gene matches: 9. The CDR3 sequence is 14 residues long. The CDR3 nucleotides read TGCAGCGTTGGGGAGACAGGGAGAGGCTATGGCTACACCTTC. Protein product: CSVGETGRGYGYTF.